Listed below are T cell receptor beta chains from one sample, sequenced in a study of blood T cell repertoires in COVID-19. Clones were sequenced by immunoSEQ multiplex PCR, and TCRdb holds only the in-frame ones, with some missing. Of roughly 170,000 clones listed, over 70% are singletons. Sequenced material: PBMCs or T cells enriched from blood (not recorded which). These TCRs come from a woman in her 40s with acute COVID-19. Both conserved end residues are part of each CDR3. The D gene is left open where the match is weak. Where a row states a size, it is once, few, many or the class of an expanded clone; other rows omit it.

abundance,len,d_gene,v_gene,j_gene,CDR3nt,CDR3aa
-,14,TRBD2,TRBV27,TRBJ2-3,TGTGCCAGCAGTTTCAGGACTAGCGGGAGTACTCCGTATTTT,CASSFRTSGSTPYF
-,17,TRBD2,TRBV7-9,TRBJ2-3,TGTGCCAGCAGCTTATGGGGGCGGAGCGGGAGGACAGATACGCAGTATTTT,CASSLWGRSGRTDTQYF
-,13,TRBD1,TRBV29-1,TRBJ1-2,TGCAGCGTGGCCGGGACAGAGAACTATGGCTACACCTTC,CSVAGTENYGYTF
-,15,TRBD1,TRBV6-5,TRBJ1-1,TGTGCCAGCAGTTACGGGACAGGGATGCACACTGAAGCTTTCTTT,CASSYGTGMHTEAFF
-,14,TRBD1,TRBV5-4,TRBJ1-2,TGTGCCAGCAACAGACAGGGGGGAAACTATGGCTACACCTTC,CASNRQGGNYGYTF
-,16,-,TRBV7-9,TRBJ1-3,TGTGCCAGCAGCGAGGGCATATTCCGCTCTGGAAACACCATATATTTT,CASSEGIFRSGNTIYF
-,14,TRBD1,TRBV5-1,TRBJ1-1,TGCGCCAGCAGCTTGAGCGGACAGGGCACTGAAGCTTTCTTT,CASSLSGQGTEAFF
once,14,-,TRBV11-2,TRBJ1-2,TGTGCCAGCAGCTTCCAGGGAGGAAACTATGGCTACACCTTC,CASSFQGGNYGYTF
-,15,-,TRBV27,TRBJ1-4,TGTGCCAGCAGTTTAGCAGGGTTGACTAATGAAAAACTGTTTTTT,CASSLAGLTNEKLFF
-,15,-,TRBV30,TRBJ2-3,TGTGCCTGGAGTGTTGGTAGCGGCTCCACAGATACGCAGTATTTT,CAWSVGSGSTDTQYF
-,13,-,TRBV7-9,TRBJ2-3,TGTGCCAGCAGATTTGGGACTTCAGATACGCAGTATTTT,CASRFGTSDTQYF
-,13,-,TRBV30,TRBJ2-5,TGTGCCTGGGGTACTGGATGGAGCGAGACCCAGTACTTC,CAWGTGWSETQYF
few,13,TRBD2,TRBV5-4,TRBJ2-7,TGTGCCTGGGCGGGAGATGCTTTATACGAGCAGTACTTC,CAWAGDALYEQYF
few,12,-,TRBV28,TRBJ2-1,TGTGCCAGCCTGGGACTTCACAATGAGCAGTTCTTC,CASLGLHNEQFF
-,14,TRBD1,TRBV9,TRBJ2-5,TGTGCCAGCAGCGCGGGACAGCAGCAAGAGACCCAGTACTTC,CASSAGQQQETQYF
-,18,-,TRBV11-3,TRBJ1-1,TGTGCCAGCAGCTCATTGCTGAACAGGGTCGGGATGAACACTGAAGCTTTCTTT,CASSSLLNRVGMNTEAFF